This T cell receptor beta chain is drawn from a study of blood T cell repertoires in COVID-19. Here immunoSEQ multiplex PCR was the method, and the copy in TCRdb shows in-frame clones only, minus some. The profile shows some 110,000 clones, roughly 80% of them singletons. The sample consisted of peripheral blood. The source is a man between 70 and 80 years old with acute or convalescent COVID-19.

CDR3 DNA: TGTGCCAGCAGCCCCCACCGGACTAGCGGGGGATCTCAAGAGACCCAGTACTTC. Translation gives CASSPHRTSGGSQETQYF. This chain links TRBV11-2 with TRBJ2-5, with 13 positions matching TRBD2. Germline V CDR1 and CDR2: SGHAT, FQNNGV. This CDR3 has 18 amino acids. The V gene end was trimmed by 5 bases and the J gene end by 2 bases; junction bases not matched to a gene: 11.